One sample yielded the 32 T cell receptor beta chains listed below, sequenced in a study of blood T cell repertoires in COVID-19. The assay was immunoSEQ multiplex PCR, and TCRdb's table has in-frame clones only and misses some. Among 270,000 or so clones listed, roughly 81% were seen once. What was sequenced was PBMCs or T cells enriched from blood (not recorded which). All receptors derive from a woman in her fifties or sixties who had been exposed to COVID-19.

CDR3 nucleotide sequence: TGTGCCAGCAGCTTAGTCGCTAGCGGGGTAGAGACCCAGTACTTC. Its protein is CASSLVASGVETQYF. The V and J genes are TRBV7-6 and TRBJ2-5; 9 nucleotides agree with TRBD2. With 1 base clipped from V and 4 bases from J, the junction kept 4 bases outside the gene matches. The germline V gene encodes CDR1 SGHVS and CDR2 FNYEAQ. There are 15 residues in the CDR3. The full variable domain, its missing parts supplied by reference TRBV7-6 and TRBJ2-5, is GAGVSQSPRYKVTKRGQDVALRCDPISGHVSLYWYRQALGQGPEFLTYFNYEAQQDKSGLPNDRFSAERPEGSISTLTIQRTEQRDSAMYRCASSLVASGVETQYFGPGTRLLVL.

This rearrangement joins TRBV14 to TRBJ1-6; TRBD1 is a possible D gene (5 bases). The germline V and J ends were trimmed by 1 base and 8 bases, with 15 bases remaining between them. CDR1 is SGHDN and CDR2 is FVKESK in the germline V gene. This CDR3 is 16 amino acids long. CDR3 loop: CASSQGGQGLHSPLHF. The DNA of the CDR3 is TGTGCCAGCAGCCAAGGGGGTCAGGGACTTCATTCACCCCTCCACTTT. Complete variable domain (other parts from reference TRBV14 and TRBJ1-6): EAGVTQFPSHSVIEKGQTVTLRCDPISGHDNLYWYRRVMGKEIKFLLHFVKESKQDESGMPNNRFLAERTGGTYSTLKVQPAELEDSGVYFCASSQGGQGLHSPLHFGNGTRLTVT.

CDR3 sequence (DNA): TGTGCCAGCAGCCTGGCGGGTAGAGGTGAGCAGTTCTTC. This codes for CASSLAGRGEQFF. The J gene is TRBJ2-1, the V gene TRBV7-9; D may be TRBD2 (5 bases). This CDR3 region has 13 residues. V lost 5 bases to trimming and J lost 9 bases, with 14 bases between them. The germline V gene encodes CDR1 SEHNR and CDR2 FQNEAQ (reference sequence). Together with reference TRBV7-9 and TRBJ2-1, the CDR3 gives the full variable domain: DTGVSQNPRHKITKRGQNVTFRCDPISEHNRLYWYRQTLGQGPEFLTYFQNEAQLEKSRLLSDRFSAERPKGSFSTLEIQRTEQGDSAMYLCASSLAGRGEQFFGPGTRLTVL.

This clone has just one count. This chain joins TRBV19 and TRBJ2-7, with D uncertain. CDR1 and CDR2 from the germline V gene are LNHDA and SQIVND (reference sequence). This CDR3 is built from 16 residues. With 3 bases removed from V and 0 bases from J, the gap between germline ends came to 15 bases. This CDR3 reads CASSIRRAESSYEQYF. Here the CDR3 DNA reads TGTGCCAGTAGTATCAGGCGCGCAGAGAGCTCCTACGAGCAGTACTTC.

The chain couples TRBV18 to TRBJ1-2; D ambiguous. The germline CDR1 and CDR2 sequences are KGHSH and LQKENI. The CDR3 is made up of 14 amino acids. Trimming took 2 bases from V and 0 from J, leaving 7 bases between them. CDR3 residues: CASSPGPANYGYTF. As DNA, the CDR3 is TGTGCCAGCTCACCAGGGCCAGCTAACTATGGCTACACCTTC.

The chain combines TRBV5-1 with TRBJ2-2; the match to TRBD2 covers 11 bases. V shed 2 bases, J shed 5 bases, and the junction held 11 bases outside the gene matches. Germline CDR1 is SGHRS and CDR2 is YFSETQ. The CDR3 extends over 18 amino acids. In DNA, the CDR3 is TGCGCCAGCAGCTTCCTGAACCCCGGGACTAGCGGAACCGGGGAGCTGTTTTTT. Amino acid sequence: CASSFLNPGTSGTGELFF.

The chain employs TRBV11-2 and TRBJ1-2, with 7 bases matching TRBD1. The CDR3 length is 16 residues. The J segment lost 1 base and the V segment lost 5 bases, leaving 10 bases of the junction unmatched. Per the germline V gene, CDR1 is SGHAT and CDR2 is FQNNGV. The CDR3 sequence is CASSQTGATVNYGYTF. The CDR3 DNA reads TGTGCCAGCAGCCAAACAGGGGCGACGGTTAACTATGGCTACACCTTC. The full variable domain, with the rest looked up from reference TRBV11-2 and TRBJ1-2, is EAGVAQSPRYKIIEKRQSVAFWCNPISGHATLYWYQQILGQGPKLLIQFQNNGVVDDSQLPKDRFSAERLKGVDSTLKIQPAKLEDSAVYLCASSQTGATVNYGYTFGSGTRLTVV.

This clone occurred once. V usage is TRBV18 and J usage is TRBJ2-1; D is undetermined. Trimming took 1 base from V and 6 from J, leaving 4 bases between them. The CDR3 sequence is 12 residues long. The V gene's germline CDR1 is KGHSH and CDR2 LQKENI. DNA of the CDR3: TGTGCCAGCTCACCACGGGCCAATGAGCAGTTCTTC. Its translation is CASSPRANEQFF.

The J gene is TRBJ1-4, the V gene TRBV27; a possible D gene is TRBD1 (5 bases). Germline V gene data show CDR1 as MNHEY and CDR2 as SMNVEV (reference sequence). The CDR3 spans 15 residues. The V gene lost 5 bases and the J gene lost 7 bases, with 17 bases spanning the gap. The CDR3 protein is CASSPQGGQGEKLFF. Here the CDR3 DNA reads TGTGCCAGCAGTCCCCAGGGTGGGCAGGGTGAAAAACTGTTTTTT. The whole variable domain, filled in from reference TRBV27 and TRBJ1-4, reads EAQVTQNPRYLITVTGKKLTVTCSQNMNHEYMSWYRQDPGLGLRQIYYSMNVEVTDKGDVPEGYKVSRKEKRNFPLILESPSPNQTSLYFCASSPQGGQGEKLFFGSGTQLSVL.

The rearrangement links TRBV6-5 to TRBJ2-7; a weak D match, TRBD2 (6 bases). Germline V gene sequence: CDR1 MNHEY, CDR2 SVGAGI. Trimming shortened V by 11 bases and J by 5 bases, and 16 bases separated the two germline ends. CDR3 size: 12 residues. CDR3 residues: CAVGGVRNEQYF. For the CDR3, the DNA is TGTGCCGTAGGAGGGGTGCGCAACGAGCAGTACTTC.

This clone has a handful of counts. The chain carries TRBV5-5 and TRBJ2-1; 9 bases line up with TRBD2. The germline gives CDR1 SGHKS, CDR2 YYEKEE (reference sequence). V was pared by 4 bases and J by 6 bases, with 14 bases of the junction left unmatched. The CDR3 is 17 residues long. CDR3 in DNA: TGTGCCAGCAGCCTTATCAATGCAGGACTAGCGCCCAATGAGCAGTTCTTC. Its protein product is CASSLINAGLAPNEQFF.

The chain couples TRBV5-6 to TRBJ1-2, with D possibly TRBD1 on 5 matching bases. Germline CDR1 SGHDT, CDR2 YYEEEE. Between the trimmed V and J ends, which lost 0 bases and 4 bases, there was a span of 10 bases. The CDR3 has 14 amino acids. CDR3 DNA sequence: TGTGCCAGCAGCTTGGAGGGGAGGGTCTATGGCTACACCTTC. Residues: CASSLEGRVYGYTF.

The CDR3 sequence is CASSLATRAFNYGYTF. In DNA, the CDR3 is TGTGCCAGCAGCTTAGCGACCAGGGCTTTTAACTATGGCTACACCTTC. This rearrangement joins TRBV7-2 to TRBJ1-2; perhaps TRBD1 as D (5 bases). The CDR3 has 16 residues. The ends were cut back, 0 bases at V and 1 base at J, with 12 bases in the middle. CDR1 is SGHTA, CDR2 FQGNSA, per germline.

The rearrangement joins TRBV29-1 to TRBJ1-4; 8 nucleotides match TRBD1. This CDR3 spans 11 amino acids. Germline V gene data show CDR1 as SQVTM and CDR2 as ANQGSEA. With 7 bases clipped from V and 7 bases from J, the junction kept 2 bases outside the gene matches. CDR3: CSAGQGEKLFF. The CDR3 nucleotides read TGCAGCGCCGGACAGGGTGAAAAACTGTTTTTT.

This chain connects TRBV19 to TRBJ1-2; 9 bases align to TRBD1. The CDR3 loop spans 13 amino acids. Losses at the gene ends were 6 bases for V and 5 bases for J; bases not matched to a gene: 4. The germline V gene has CDR1 LNHDA and CDR2 SQIVND (reference sequence). This CDR3 is CASRRDRDYGYTF. CDR3 bases: TGTGCCAGTAGACGGGACAGGGATTATGGCTACACCTTC.

This chain links TRBV4-3 with TRBJ1-2; possible D gene TRBD1, 6 bases. Per the germline V gene, CDR1 is LGHNA and CDR2 is YSLEER. This CDR3 has 14 residues. Deletions cut 1 base from V and 8 bases from J, with 14 bases between. Written as DNA, the CDR3 is TGCGCCAGCAGCCAAGTAGTGGCAGGGGAAGGCTACACCTTC. This sequence encodes CASSQVVAGEGYTF.

The chain has TRBV5-1 and TRBJ2-1; tentative D call: TRBD2 (5 bases). Germline V gives CDR1 SGHRS, CDR2 YFSETQ. CDR3 size: 16 residues. The ends were cut back, 4 bases at V and 6 bases at J, with 20 bases in the middle. The CDR3, as DNA: TGCGCCAGCAGCCCAGGACGAGACTGGGCGGGCAATGAGCAGTTCTTC. Protein: CASSPGRDWAGNEQFF.

The chain is built from TRBV3-1 (or the pseudogene TRBV3-2) and TRBJ2-1; 16 bases agree with TRBD2. The junction had 11 bases not matched to a gene; V was cut back by 4 bases and J by 8 bases. The CDR3 totals 18 residues. CDR1 and CDR2 from the germline V gene are LGHDT and YNNKEL (reference sequence). The CDR3 DNA reads TGTGCCAGCAGCCGGGGACTAGCGGGGGGGGCCGGAAATCATGAGCAGTTCTTC. Protein: CASSRGLAGGAGNHEQFF.

This chain uses TRBV5-1 with TRBJ1-1; unclear D gene. The V gene lost 4 bases and the J gene lost 1 base, with 17 bases spanning the gap. Looked up from germline, CDR1 is SGHRS and CDR2 is YFSETQ. The CDR3 covers 16 residues. CDR3 loop: CASSVKEAGKNTEAFF. DNA of the CDR3: TGCGCCAGCAGCGTGAAGGAGGCAGGCAAGAACACTGAAGCTTTCTTT.

This clone was observed a few times. CDR3 sequence reads: CSVAFTGLNGNTIYF. The CDR3 bases are TGCAGCGTTGCCTTTACAGGTCTGAACGGAAACACCATATATTTT. The chain uses TRBV29-1 and TRBJ1-3; possibly TRBD1 for D (5 bases). Looked up from germline, CDR1 is SQVTM and CDR2 is ANQGSEA. There are 15 residues in the CDR3. V was pared by 4 bases and J by 4 bases, with 17 bases between.

The J gene is TRBJ2-3, the V gene TRBV14; the D gene is possibly TRBD1 (5 bases). Germline CDR1 and CDR2: SGHDN and FVKESK. This CDR3 spans 15 amino acids. Trimming removed 3 bases from V and 4 bases from J, with 14 bases in between. CDR3 in DNA: TGTGCCAGCAGCCAGGGGCACGCCGGGCCAGATACGCAGTATTTT. Translating gives CASSQGHAGPDTQYF.

As for this clone: A junction end diverges from the germline sequence, so it may reflect a read error. The chain carries TRBV28 and TRBJ1-4; D not resolved. The CDR3 spans 12 residues. Germline lookup yields CDR1 MDHEN and CDR2 SYDVKM. Written as DNA, the CDR3 is TGTGCCAGCAGTTCCCCCGGAGCCCTCCCCGGTTTT. It specifies CASSSPGALPGF.

V is TRBV5-5 and J is TRBJ1-1; D unresolved. CDR3 length equals 15 residues. In germline, CDR1 is SGHKS, CDR2 YYEKEE (reference sequence). Trimming took off 0 bases at V and 1 base at J, with 10 bases between the two ends. This chain's CDR3 is CASSLGGSGNTEAFF. In DNA form, the CDR3 reads TGTGCCAGCAGCTTGGGTGGTAGTGGGAACACTGAAGCTTTCTTT.

This clone has more than one count but fewer than ten. The chain joins TRBV3-1 (or the pseudogene TRBV3-2) to TRBJ2-7; TRBD1 agrees at 10 bases. CDR1 and CDR2 (germline): LGHDT, YNNKEL (reference sequence). The CDR3 runs to 15 residues. J gave up 6 bases and V 4 bases, and 9 bases lay outside the gene matches. The CDR3 is CASSRKTGGLGEQYF. DNA for the CDR3: TGTGCCAGCAGCCGGAAGACAGGGGGCCTCGGCGAGCAGTACTTC.

The chain links TRBV11-3 to TRBJ2-7, with D possibly being TRBD2 (6 bases). The CDR3 covers 13 residues. Trimming removed 1 base at V and 6 bases at J, with 10 bases between. Germline V lookup: CDR1 SGHNT, CDR2 YENEEA. The CDR3 protein is CASSLVRGGEQYF. The DNA for the CDR3 is TGTGCCAGCAGCTTAGTGCGGGGAGGCGAGCAGTACTTC. The complete variable domain, with remaining parts taken from reference TRBV11-3 and TRBJ2-7, reads EAGVVQSPRYKIIEKKQPVAFWCNPISGHNTLYWYLQNLGQGPELLIRYENEEAVDDSQLPKDRFSAERLKGVDSTLKIQPAELGDSAVYLCASSLVRGGEQYFGPGTRLTVT.

The CDR3 region is CASSSGIGEAYEQYF. The CDR3 DNA follows: TGTGCCAGCTCGTCTGGTATCGGGGAAGCCTACGAGCAGTACTTC. The chain joins TRBV18 to TRBJ2-7, with D possibly TRBD2 on 5 matching bases. The V gene's germline CDR1 is KGHSH and CDR2 LQKENI. This CDR3 contains 15 residues. The ends were cut back, 6 bases at V and 2 bases at J, with 17 bases in the middle.

The rearrangement links TRBV29-1 to TRBJ1-2, with D possibly TRBD1 on 6 matching bases. This CDR3 spans 13 amino acids. Deletions cut 0 bases from V and 6 bases from J, with 11 bases between. The V gene's germline CDR1 is SQVTM and CDR2 ANQGSEA. The CDR3 DNA sequence: TGCAGCGTTGAAGAGGGGGCAGCCGATGGCTACACCTTC. Its translation: CSVEEGAADGYTF.

This chain uses TRBV5-4 with TRBJ1-4; the match to TRBD1 covers 7 bases. CDR3 size: 16 residues. Per the germline V gene, CDR1 is SGHNT and CDR2 is YYREEE (reference sequence). The J segment lost 0 bases and the V segment lost 2 bases, leaving 4 bases of the junction unmatched. The CDR3 here is CASSFDRAATNEKLFF. CDR3 sequence (DNA): TGTGCCAGCAGCTTTGACAGGGCAGCAACTAATGAAAAACTGTTTTTT. Full variable domain (rest looked up from reference TRBV5-4 and TRBJ1-4): ETGVTQSPTHLIKTRGQQVTLRCSSQSGHNTVSWYQQALGQGPQFIFQYYREEENGRGNFPPRFSGLQFPNYSSELNVNALELDDSALYLCASSFDRAATNEKLFFGSGTQLSVL.

The chain couples TRBV3-1 (or the pseudogene TRBV3-2) to TRBJ1-1; possibly TRBD1 for D (6 bases). CDR1 LGHDT and CDR2 YNNKEL come from the germline V gene (reference sequence). The CDR3 loop spans 16 amino acids. The V and J ends lost 0 bases and 2 bases respectively, with 13 bases between them. CDR3 nucleotide sequence: TGTGCCAGCAGCCAAGAAGGAGAGGGGGTAAACACTGAAGCTTTCTTT. Its translation: CASSQEGEGVNTEAFF.

The V and J genes are TRBV5-1 and TRBJ2-3; tentatively, D is TRBD1 (5 bases). CDR1 is SGHRS and CDR2 is YFSETQ in the germline V gene. V lost 0 bases and J 3 bases, leaving 8 bases between the germline ends. The CDR3 is 14 residues long. The CDR3 DNA is TGCGCCAGCAGCTTGGGACAGCCAACAGATACGCAGTATTTT. Translation gives CASSLGQPTDTQYF.

The V gene is TRBV18, the J gene TRBJ1-2; possibly TRBD1 for D (5 bases). Per the germline V gene, CDR1 is KGHSH and CDR2 is LQKENI. The CDR3 loop spans 13 amino acids. V lost 4 bases and J lost 5, with 11 bases in between. The DNA of the CDR3 is TGTGCCAGCTCACGGCAGGGTCGGTATGGCTACACCTTC. This translates into CASSRQGRYGYTF.

The genes are TRBV7-2 and TRBJ1-3; D call uncertain. Trimming shortened V by 5 bases and J by 0 bases, and 11 bases separated the two germline ends. Germline V CDR1 and CDR2: SGHTA, FQGNSA. The CDR3 consists of 15 residues. The CDR3 protein is CASSVRRSSGNTIYF. In DNA form, the CDR3 reads TGTGCCAGCAGCGTGAGACGGAGCTCTGGAAACACCATATATTTT.